The source of this T cell receptor beta chain is a study of cytomegalovirus exposure and HLA in healthy donors. PCR amplification relied on 60 Vbeta primers (plus 13 Jbeta primers). TCRdb keeps only in-frame clones here, not all; method: immunoSEQ multiplex PCR. The sample includes around 150,000 clones, roughly 80% seen only once; the top ten take about 8%. Overall study findings and caveats: As was reported, the HLA-A and HLA-B alleles of most subjects were accurately predicted from TCR beta sequences. Fewer N-insertions than the roughly 670-donor mean were reportedly shown by an Asian-associated ancestry cluster in a later analysis. In a later analysis, TCR beta V- and J-gene trimming showed a link to a missense DCLRE1C variant.

As regards this clone: Antigen: not known.

This CDR3 spans 15 amino acids. Looked up from germline, CDR1 is SGHTA and CDR2 is FQGTGA. The V gene lost 5 bases and the J gene lost 4 bases, with 17 bases spanning the gap. This TCR was recovered from a woman between 40 and 50 years old in good health and CMV-seropositive. The V call is TRBV7-3, the J call TRBJ1-2, with D unclear. Specimen: PBMCs. The CDR3 region is CASSPQTESGYGYTF. The CDR3, as DNA: TGTGCCAGCAGCCCTCAGACGGAGTCGGGCTATGGCTACACCTTC.